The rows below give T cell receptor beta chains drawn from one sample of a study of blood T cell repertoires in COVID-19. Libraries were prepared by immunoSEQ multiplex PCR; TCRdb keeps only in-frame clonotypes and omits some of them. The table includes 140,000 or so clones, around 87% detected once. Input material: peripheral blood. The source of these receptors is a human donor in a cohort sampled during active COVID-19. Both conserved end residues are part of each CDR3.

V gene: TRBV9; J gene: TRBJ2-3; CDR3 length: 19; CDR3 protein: CASSGLWTSGGINTDTQYF
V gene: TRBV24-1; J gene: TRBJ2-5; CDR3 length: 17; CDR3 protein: CATQGGVGLAGGETQYF
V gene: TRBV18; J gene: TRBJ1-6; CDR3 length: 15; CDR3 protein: CASSPEGTGNSPLHF
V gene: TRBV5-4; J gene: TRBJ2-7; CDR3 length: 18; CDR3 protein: CASSSGHLYSTGPYEQYF
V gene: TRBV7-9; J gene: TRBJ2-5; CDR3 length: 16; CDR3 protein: CASRLGHPTGTETQYF
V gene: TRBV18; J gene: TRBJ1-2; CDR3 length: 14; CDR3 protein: CASSPLGKDYGYTF
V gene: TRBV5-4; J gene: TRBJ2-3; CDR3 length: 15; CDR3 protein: CASSLTSGGAGTQYF
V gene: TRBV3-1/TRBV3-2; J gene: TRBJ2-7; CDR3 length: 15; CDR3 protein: CASGRRGQGDGEQYF
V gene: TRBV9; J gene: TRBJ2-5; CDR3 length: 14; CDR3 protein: CASSVHGGPETQYF
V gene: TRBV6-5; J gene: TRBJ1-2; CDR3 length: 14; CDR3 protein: CATPGELGARGYTF
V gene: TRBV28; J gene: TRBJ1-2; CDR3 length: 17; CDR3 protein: CASSFRGRGRANYGYTF
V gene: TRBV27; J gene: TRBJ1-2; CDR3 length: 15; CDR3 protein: CASSATVTDNYGYTF
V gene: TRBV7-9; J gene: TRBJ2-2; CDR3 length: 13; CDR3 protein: CAGGQGGTGELFF
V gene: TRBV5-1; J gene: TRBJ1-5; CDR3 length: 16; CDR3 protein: CASSLAGGDSNQPQHF
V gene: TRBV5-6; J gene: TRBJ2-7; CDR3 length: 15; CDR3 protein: CASSLWGTGDYEQYF
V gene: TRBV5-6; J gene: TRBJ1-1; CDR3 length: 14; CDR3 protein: CASSLMRPNTEAFF
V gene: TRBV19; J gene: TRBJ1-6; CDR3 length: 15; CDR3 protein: CASSSDRLYNSPLHF
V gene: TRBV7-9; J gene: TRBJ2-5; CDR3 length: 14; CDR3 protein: CASSSPAGQETQYF
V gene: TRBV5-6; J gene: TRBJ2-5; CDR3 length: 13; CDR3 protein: CASSFQQGETQYF
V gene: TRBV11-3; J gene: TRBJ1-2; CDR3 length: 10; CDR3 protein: CASTSGGYTF
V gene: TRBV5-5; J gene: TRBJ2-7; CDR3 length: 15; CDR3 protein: CASSLFGQFSYEQYF
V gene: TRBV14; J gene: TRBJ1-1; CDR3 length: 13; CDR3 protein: CASGATRNTEAFF
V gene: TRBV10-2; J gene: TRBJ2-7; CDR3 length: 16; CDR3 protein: CASSSWSSKCPYEQYF
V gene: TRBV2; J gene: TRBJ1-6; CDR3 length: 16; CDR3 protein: CASSKSQGAQNSPLHF
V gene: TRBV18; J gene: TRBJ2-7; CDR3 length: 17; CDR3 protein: CASSPKTGTRGSYEQYF
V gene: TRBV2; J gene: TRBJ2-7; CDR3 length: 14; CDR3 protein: CASSYTGLSSEQYF
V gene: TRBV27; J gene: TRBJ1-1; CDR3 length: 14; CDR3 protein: CASSLLAGRSEAFF
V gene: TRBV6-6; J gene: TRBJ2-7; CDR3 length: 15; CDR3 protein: CASAPLASGKYEQYF
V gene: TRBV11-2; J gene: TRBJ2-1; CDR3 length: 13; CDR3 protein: CASSFPGGYEQFF
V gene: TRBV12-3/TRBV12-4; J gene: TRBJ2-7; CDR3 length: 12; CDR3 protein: CASSFRSHEQYF
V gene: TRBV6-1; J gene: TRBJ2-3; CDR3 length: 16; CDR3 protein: CASSEADRGSTDTQYF
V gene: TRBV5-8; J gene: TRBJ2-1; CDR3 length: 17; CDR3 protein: CASSLSRRRGLRHEQFF
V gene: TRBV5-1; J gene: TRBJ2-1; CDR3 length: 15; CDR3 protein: CASSLGSGSYNEQFF
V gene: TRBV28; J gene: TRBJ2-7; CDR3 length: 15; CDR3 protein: CASSLGNSGTYEQYF
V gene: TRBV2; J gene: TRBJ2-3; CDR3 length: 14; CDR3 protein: CASSGQGDTDTQYF
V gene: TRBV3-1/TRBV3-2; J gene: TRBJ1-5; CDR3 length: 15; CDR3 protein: CASSQGPNNNQPQHF
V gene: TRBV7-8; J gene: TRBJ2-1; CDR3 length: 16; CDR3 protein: CASSGTVTGTYNEQFF
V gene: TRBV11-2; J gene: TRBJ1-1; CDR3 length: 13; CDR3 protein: CASSLSGATEAFF
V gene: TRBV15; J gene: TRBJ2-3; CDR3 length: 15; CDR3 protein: CATSRRAVSTDTQYF
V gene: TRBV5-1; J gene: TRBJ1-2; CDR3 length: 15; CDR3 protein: CASSPTGTANYGYTF
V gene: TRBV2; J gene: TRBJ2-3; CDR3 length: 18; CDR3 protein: CASRLDRGLGYGTDTQYF
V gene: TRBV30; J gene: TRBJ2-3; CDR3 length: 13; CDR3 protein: CARSMEGTDTQYF
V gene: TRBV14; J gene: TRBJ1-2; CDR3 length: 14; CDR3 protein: CASSRGQAVYGYTF
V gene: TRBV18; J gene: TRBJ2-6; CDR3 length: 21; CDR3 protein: CASSPYASPQGSFSGANVLTF
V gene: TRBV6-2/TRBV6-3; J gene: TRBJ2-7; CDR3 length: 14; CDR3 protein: CASSTRTDAYEQYF
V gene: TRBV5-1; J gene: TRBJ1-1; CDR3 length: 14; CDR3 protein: CASTVESGGTEAFF
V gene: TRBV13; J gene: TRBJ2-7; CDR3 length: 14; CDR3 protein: CASSFSGRYYEQYF
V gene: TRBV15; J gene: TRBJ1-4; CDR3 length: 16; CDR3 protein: CATSRARDRVKEKLFF
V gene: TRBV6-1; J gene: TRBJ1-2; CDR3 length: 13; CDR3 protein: CASSEFQGYGYTF
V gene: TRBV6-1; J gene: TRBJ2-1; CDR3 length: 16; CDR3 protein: CASSEVLAGGDNEQFF
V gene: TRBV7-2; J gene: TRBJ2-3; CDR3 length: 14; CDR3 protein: CASSLGTSTDTQYF
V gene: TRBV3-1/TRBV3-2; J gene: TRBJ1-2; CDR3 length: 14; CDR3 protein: CASSPAERYYGYTF
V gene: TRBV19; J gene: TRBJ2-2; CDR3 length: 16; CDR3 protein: CASRRKTGGNTGELFF
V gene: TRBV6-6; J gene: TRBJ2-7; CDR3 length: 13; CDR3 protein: CASRDVDSGEQYF